The rows below give T cell receptor beta chains drawn from one sample of a study of cytomegalovirus exposure and HLA in healthy donors. This table comes from immunoSEQ multiplex PCR, and its TCRdb copy is limited to in-frame clones, with some not included. Of 95,000 to 150,000 clones detected, around 78% appear once; the ten largest clones hold 4% to 5.5%. The sample consisted of PBMCs. Receptors were obtained from a man aged 60 to 75 in good health and CMV-seropositive. CDR3s include the opening cysteine and the closing phenylalanine or tryptophan. Each record gives: J gene, clone size, V gene, D gene, CDR3 protein, CDR3 DNA. The D gene is left open where the match is weak. Size is omitted from some rows. Given values are once, few, many or a class for expanded clones.

TRBJ2-3,-,TRBV28,-,CASSLRGNRDTQYF,TGTGCCAGCAGTTTAAGGGGGAACAGAGATACGCAGTATTTT
TRBJ1-1,-,TRBV2,-,CASGLETGAEAFF,TGTGCCAGCGGTCTAGAGACGGGAGCTGAAGCTTTCTTT
TRBJ2-3,-,TRBV9,TRBD2,CASSPRTSGAVNTQYF,TGTGCCAGCAGCCCTCGGACTAGCGGTGCTGTAAATACGCAGTATTTT
TRBJ1-3,few,TRBV7-3,-,CASSPTGYPRGNTIYF,TGTGCCAGCAGCCCCACAGGGTACCCTCGAGGAAACACCATATATTTT
TRBJ1-1,-,TRBV5-4,-,CASSRTALTLNTEAFF,TGTGCCAGCAGCAGGACAGCTCTTACCTTGAACACTGAAGCTTTCTTT
TRBJ2-1,-,TRBV6-1,-,CASSEGSRLYNEQFF,TGTGCCAGCAGTGAAGGGTCCAGGTTATACAATGAGCAGTTCTTC
TRBJ2-1,-,TRBV2,TRBD1,CASSKPGQGYNEQFF,TGTGCCAGCAGTAAGCCGGGACAGGGATACAATGAGCAGTTCTTC
TRBJ2-2,-,TRBV5-1,-,CASSGGTVGGELFF,TGCGCCAGCAGCGGCGGGACTGTCGGCGGGGAGCTGTTTTTT
TRBJ1-2,-,TRBV2,-,CASSEQTGRGYTF,TGTGCCAGCAGTGAACAAACAGGTCGGGGCTACACCTTC
TRBJ2-5,few,TRBV19,TRBD1,CASSRAGQGETQYF,TGTGCCAGTAGTCGCGCGGGACAGGGGGAGACCCAGTACTTC
TRBJ1-2,-,TRBV2,-,CASSEASSGYGYTF,TGTGCCAGCAGTGAAGCGTCCTCAGGGTATGGCTACACCTTC
TRBJ2-4,-,TRBV18,TRBD2,CASSPQTSGGRSSIQYF,TGTGCCAGCTCACCGCAGACTAGCGGGGGCCGGTCGAGCATTCAGTACTTC
TRBJ2-7,-,TRBV18,-,CASSPPEGVDEQYF,TGTGCCAGCTCACCGCCTGAGGGTGTTGACGAGCAGTACTTC
TRBJ2-7,-,TRBV5-1,TRBD1,CASSLGVTGGGTYEQYF,TGCGCCAGCAGCTTGGGGGTGACAGGGGGCGGGACCTACGAGCAGTACTTC
TRBJ1-2,-,TRBV5-6,TRBD1,CASSPDRGYGYTF,TGTGCCAGCAGCCCGGACAGGGGGTATGGCTACACCTTC
TRBJ2-5,-,TRBV4-1,TRBD1,CASSQRTGGQETQYF,TGCGCCAGCAGCCAAAGGACAGGGGGGCAAGAGACCCAGTACTTC
TRBJ1-4,few,TRBV5-1,-,CASSGALNEKLFF,TGCGCCAGCAGCGGGGCCCTGAATGAAAAACTGTTTTTT
TRBJ1-3,-,TRBV2,TRBD1,CASRDRGDTIYF,TGTGCCAGCAGGGACAGGGGAGACACCATATATTTT
TRBJ1-1,-,TRBV5-1,TRBD1,CASSSRQGRNTEAFF,TGCGCCAGCAGCTCACGACAGGGGAGGAACACTGAAGCTTTCTTT
TRBJ2-6,-,TRBV29-1,-,CSVGTSGANVLTF,TGCAGCGTGGGGACTTCTGGGGCCAACGTCCTGACTTTC
TRBJ2-5,-,TRBV27,TRBD2,CASPLLAGGQETQYF,TGTGCCAGCCCGCTACTAGCGGGGGGCCAAGAGACCCAGTACTTC
TRBJ2-2,-,TRBV5-6,TRBD1,CASNYRGSGELFF,TGTGCCAGCAACTACAGGGGGTCGGGGGAGCTGTTTTTT
TRBJ1-6,-,TRBV7-3,-,CASSLSESGTPLHF,TGTGCCAGCAGCTTAAGCGAGAGCGGTACACCCCTCCACTTT
TRBJ2-7,once,TRBV5-1,TRBD1,CASSLAVGTGGSYEQYF,TGCGCCAGCAGCTTGGCCGTCGGGACAGGGGGATCCTACGAGCAGTACTTC